This T cell receptor (beta chain) emerged from a study of shared clonotypes between healthy human individuals. The material for each subset, its genomic DNA, was split evenly across several immunoSEQ plates. As handled by the study authors: In the immunoSEQ data, sequences were junction-only and lacked quality scores, so filtering differed. Sequencing was performed with immunoSEQ multiplex PCR; in TCRdb, only in-frame clones are kept and a portion is missing. The D gene and trimming were derived from the DNA, and the V and J assignments and clone size from that table. Here the sample spans under 850,000 clones, 85% to 95% being singletons. Germline values: CDR1 MNHEY, CDR2 SVGAGI. The junction had 4 bases not matched to a gene; V was cut back by 6 bases and J by 5 bases. The CDR3 sequence is 13 residues long. Concerning this clone: Antigen: not known.

Cells designated naive CD8 were CD45RO-negative and were positively selected for CCR7, with terminally differentiated effector memory CD45RA+ cells excluded. Findings and limits, study-wide: When compared with the clonotypes that were shared by all four sorted-subset donors, the non-shared clonotypes turned out to have lower generation probabilities.

The source material was naive CD8+ T cells sorted from blood. The TCR originated in a man younger than 45 in good health. The chain links TRBV6-5 to TRBJ2-7; 10 nucleotides align to TRBD2. CDR3 sequence: CASSGTSVHEQYF. The CDR3 region has the DNA TGTGCCAGCAGCGGGACTAGCGTTCACGAGCAGTACTTC.